This T cell receptor beta chain was identified in a study of cytomegalovirus exposure and HLA in healthy donors. Whole-study results and caveats: The study put 150 to 200 TCR beta chains on its list as cytomegalovirus-associated. No immune exposure information besides CMV serostatus was available. In a later analysis, TCR beta V- and J-gene trimming showed a link to a missense DCLRE1C variant. From TCR beta sequences, most subjects' HLA-A and HLA-B alleles were reportedly predicted accurately.

PCR was performed using 60 Vbeta and 13 Jbeta primers. Assay used: immunoSEQ multiplex PCR; TCRdb lists only in-frame clones, some missing. The sample consists of some 130,000 clones, more than 75% of them appearing once. Looked up from germline, CDR1 is LNHDA and CDR2 is SQIVND (reference sequence). J was trimmed by 3 bases and V by 4 bases; bases with no gene match: 6. The CDR3 is 15 residues long. As concerns this clone: The target antigen is unknown.

The sequence came from a woman in her thirties in good health and CMV-seronegative. The specimen was PBMCs. The chain has TRBV19 and TRBJ1-5; 7 bases line up with TRBD1. CDR3 in DNA: TGTGCCAGTAGTACTACAGGGGTCCTCAATCAGCCCCAGCATTTT. It codes for CASSTTGVLNQPQHF.